This note documents a single T cell receptor (beta chain) sequence. The data stem from a study of Ad26.COV2.S vaccination and SARS-CoV-2 variants. Clones were sequenced by immunoSEQ multiplex PCR, and TCRdb holds only the in-frame ones, with some missing. The sample yields 200,000 to 300,000 clones, around nine tenths seen once. Per germline, CDR1 SGHKS and CDR2 YYEKEE (reference sequence). This CDR3 is built from 16 residues. The J segment lost 1 base and the V segment lost 0 bases, leaving 4 bases of the junction unmatched. Treatment defined: about 20 received Ad26.COV2.S at low or high dose, single or two shots; roughly five received placebo; per-sample allocation not given. Specimen acquisition occurred on day 63 following the initial vaccine or placebo injection. Donation was by an adult aged 18-55 years who was in Boston. The vaccine delivered Wuhan-strain SARS-CoV-2 spike through an Ad26 vector.

The TCR comes from a person aged 18 to 65 who received the Ad26.COV2.S COVID-19 vaccine or a placebo. The sample was peripheral blood, taken in a trial of Ad26.COV2.S vaccine versus placebo. The gene calls are TRBV5-5 and TRBJ2-1; 7 positions match TRBD1. The CDR3 sequence: CASSLVPGGSYNEQFF. The DNA of the CDR3 is TGTGCCAGCAGCTTGGTCCCAGGGGGATCCTACAATGAGCAGTTCTTC. The full variable domain, rest sourced from reference TRBV5-5 and TRBJ2-1, is DAGVTQSPTHLIKTRGQQVTLRCSPISGHKSVSWYQQVLGQGPQFIFQYYEKEERGRGNFPDRFSARQFPNYSSELNVNALLLGDSALYLCASSLVPGGSYNEQFFGPGTRLTVL.